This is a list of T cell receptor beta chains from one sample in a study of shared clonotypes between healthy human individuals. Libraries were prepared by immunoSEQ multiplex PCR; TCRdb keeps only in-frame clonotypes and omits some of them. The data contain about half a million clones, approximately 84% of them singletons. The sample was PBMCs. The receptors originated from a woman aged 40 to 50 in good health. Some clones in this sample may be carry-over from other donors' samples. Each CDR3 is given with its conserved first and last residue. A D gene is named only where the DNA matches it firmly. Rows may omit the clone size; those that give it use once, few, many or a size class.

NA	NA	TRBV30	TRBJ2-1	TGTGCCTGGAGTACCCGTGAGCAGTTCTTC	CAWSTREQFF
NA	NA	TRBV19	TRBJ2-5	TGTGCCAGTAGTATAGAGAGTCAGCCCCAAGAGACCCAGTACTTC	CASSIESQPQETQYF
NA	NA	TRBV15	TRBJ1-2	TGTGCCACCAGGGATTTTGGAGGGTCGAACTATGGCTACACCTTC	CATRDFGGSNYGYTF
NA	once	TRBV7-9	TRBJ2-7	TGTGCCAGCAGCGAGGGTACTAGGGGGCAGTACTTC	CASSEGTRGQYF
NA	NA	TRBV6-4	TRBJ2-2	TGTGCCAGCAGTTCGAGAGGTACCGGGGAGCTGTTTTTT	CASSSRGTGELFF
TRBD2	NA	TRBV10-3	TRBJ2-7	TGTGCCACCGGGACTAGCGGGAGCGCTCTTAGCTCCTACGAGCAGTACTTC	CATGTSGSALSSYEQYF
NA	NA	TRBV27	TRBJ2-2	TGTGCCAGCAGTATAAACCCCTTGGGTACCGGGGAGCTGTTTTTT	CASSINPLGTGELFF
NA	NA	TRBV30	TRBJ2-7	TGTGCCTGGAGTGTACAGTACGAGCAGTACTTC	CAWSVQYEQYF
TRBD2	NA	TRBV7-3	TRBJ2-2	TGTGCCAGCAGACGGACTAGCGGGAGTGCCGGGGAGCTGTTTTTT	CASRRTSGSAGELFF
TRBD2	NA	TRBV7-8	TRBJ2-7	TGTGCCAGCAGCCGTCGATTTAGCGGGCTCGCCTACGAGCAGTACTTC	CASSRRFSGLAYEQYF
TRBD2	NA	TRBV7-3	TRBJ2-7	TGTGCCAGCAGCTTAAGGGAGGGAAGGGAGCAGTACTTC	CASSLREGREQYF
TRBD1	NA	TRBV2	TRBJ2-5	TGTGCCAGCAGTCTACAGGGGATGGAAGAGACCCAGTACTTC	CASSLQGMEETQYF
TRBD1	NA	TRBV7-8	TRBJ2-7	TGTGCCAGCAGCTTGGTCCTTAAACCGGGACAGGGGAACGAGCAGTACTTC	CASSLVLKPGQGNEQYF
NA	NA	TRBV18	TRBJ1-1	TGTGCCAGCTCCCGGACAGTGAACACTGAAGCTTTCTTT	CASSRTVNTEAFF
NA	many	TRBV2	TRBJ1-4	TGTGCCAGCAGTGAATCCCCGGGGGGAATGTTTTTT	CASSESPGGMFF
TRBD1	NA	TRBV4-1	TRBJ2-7	TGCGCCAGCAGCCAGATGGGACAGGTCTACGAGCAGTACTTC	CASSQMGQVYEQYF
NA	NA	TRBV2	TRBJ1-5	TGTGCCAGCAGTACCTTTACTCAGCCCCAGCATTTT	CASSTFTQPQHF
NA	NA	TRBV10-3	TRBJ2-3	TGTGCCATCAAAGCGAGCTATGGTAGCACAGATACGCAGTATTTT	CAIKASYGSTDTQYF
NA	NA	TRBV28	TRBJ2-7	TGTGCCAGCCGTCCTTTAGGTCCCTACGAGCAGTACTTC	CASRPLGPYEQYF
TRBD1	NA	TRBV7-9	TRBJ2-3	TGTGCCAGCAGCGCTACCGGGACAGCTACAGATACGCAGTATTTT	CASSATGTATDTQYF